This entry describes one TCR beta chain. The antigen is undetermined. The protocol was immunoSEQ multiplex PCR, while the TCRdb copy is restricted to in-frame clones and leaves out a portion. This table holds nearly 25,000 clones, roughly 80% found once. These data are taken from a study of lymphopenia after photon versus proton radiotherapy. The CDR3 extends over 14 amino acids. General study results and limits: Larger post-nadir TCR diversity loss correlated inversely with survival in deceased patients.

Sample: peripheral blood, taken from a patient treated with proton-based radiotherapy. The rearrangement links TRBV12-2 to TRBJ1-4. TRBV12-2 is termed a pseudogene. This clonotype was obtained from a woman in her sixties or seventies with pancreatic cancer. The chain's CDR3 is CASRNSEGEEKLFF. The CDR3 DNA reads TGTGCAAGTCGCAACTCCGAAGGGGAGGAAAAACTGTTTTTT.